A selection of T cell receptor beta chains follows, all from one sample in a study of somatic mutations in cytotoxic T cells in rheumatoid arthritis. Assay used: immunoSEQ multiplex PCR; TCRdb lists only in-frame clones, some missing. The sample contains over 15,000 clones, approximately 75% of which appear only once. Input material: CD8+ T cells sorted from blood. The receptors derive from an adult with rheumatoid arthritis. CDR3s leave out the opening cysteine and the closing phenylalanine or tryptophan. Each record gives: V gene, J gene, CDR3 protein.

TRBV29-1	TRBJ2-6	SAARGTGAGANVLT
TRBV4-3	TRBJ2-1	ASSHKTGGGNEQF
TRBV27	TRBJ2-6	ASSVTGANVLT
TRBV7-2	TRBJ2-3	ASSAGEGGSTDTQY
TRBV9	TRBJ2-2	ASSPRNRGITNTGELF
TRBV10-3	TRBJ2-2	AISESRTGELF
TRBV4-1	TRBJ1-1	ASSHIRGAEAF
TRBV19	TRBJ1-3	ASSIGGAGNTIY
TRBV4-3	TRBJ2-2	ASSGTATGELF
TRBV6-6	TRBJ2-7	AISPTSSYEQY
TRBV7-9	TRBJ2-7	ASSSGHILSYEQY
TRBV11-2	TRBJ2-1	ASSLRSTDNNNEQF
TRBV7-9	TRBJ1-1	ASGAKDGLRAF
TRBV14	TRBJ2-7	ASSPVGSGPSYEQY
TRBV7-2	TRBJ1-1	ASSPYGQAGEAF
TRBV15	TRBJ2-3	ATAPPVGTDTQY
TRBV5-1	TRBJ1-2	ASRRDPATANYGYT
TRBV11-1	TRBJ2-1	ASTPGLDWEQF
TRBV13	TRBJ2-3	ASSSGTRGTDTQY
TRBV4-3	TRBJ2-1	ASSPSTRGNEQF
TRBV5-1	TRBJ1-1	ASSLSRDTEAF
TRBV5-1	TRBJ2-7	ASSQSGGNYEQY
TRBV4-2	TRBJ2-7	ASSQDSTGAYEQY
TRBV4-3	TRBJ2-7	ASSQYGLASEQY
TRBV7-9	TRBJ1-2	ASSSTGRIGYGYT
TRBV6-4	TRBJ2-3	ASSPGVSSDTQY
TRBV2	TRBJ1-2	ASRDSDGGYGYT
TRBV19	TRBJ2-7	ATRGGTGIYEQY
TRBV2	TRBJ2-5	ASSEGSGGAWETQY
TRBV6-1	TRBJ2-1	ASSESWTGGNNEQF
TRBV29-1	TRBJ1-2	SAILRGQTNYGYT
TRBV7-2	TRBJ2-1	ASSLSYNEQF
TRBV28	TRBJ2-1	ASSLDGGLIYNEQF
TRBV6-5	TRBJ1-1	ASRDTEAF
TRBV9	TRBJ1-6	ASSSLTGSPLH
TRBV27	TRBJ1-1	ASSSQGLANTEAF
TRBV28	TRBJ1-6	ASSSRGRGGSPLH
TRBV10-3	TRBJ1-5	AISAWSNQPQH
TRBV7-9	TRBJ1-1	ASGGWDTEAF
TRBV7-9	TRBJ2-7	ASSLLSAGPAREQY
TRBV15	TRBJ2-7	ATSRDFTRGPWEQY
TRBV13	TRBJ1-2	ASSLLGDRGAPNYGYT